Each of the 23 T cell receptor beta chains below was sequenced from the same sample in a study of response to subunit inactivated influenza vaccine. A single record per CDR3 protein comes from TCRdb applying MiXCR to the RT-PCR reads. The top ten hold 2.5% to 3.5% of the sample, which has some 520,000 distinct CDR3 sequences, approximately 17% seen once. The sequencing used CD4+ T cells sorted from PBMCs, collected roughly 24 months after vaccination. These receptors originate from a man aged 50-75 years who received an inactivated influenza vaccine.

This clonotype came up a few times. V is TRBV9 and J is TRBJ2-1; 8 bases match TRBD2. This CDR3 comprises 17 residues. Germline CDR1 is SGDLS and CDR2 is YYNGEE. V lost 0 bases to trimming and J lost 0 bases; unmatched junction nucleotides: 5. The CDR3 DNA reads TGTGCCAGCAGCGTAGTGGACAGCGGGAGCTCCTACAATGAGCAGTTCTTC. Translating it yields CASSVVDSGSSYNEQFF.

The rearrangement links TRBV29-1 to TRBJ1-2; 8 bases agree with TRBD1. CDR3 length equals 12 residues. CDR1 and CDR2 (germline): SQVTM, ANQGSEA. Germline trimming cut 7 bases from V and 2 bases from J; bases unmatched to any gene: 3. CDR3 sequence (DNA): TGCAGCGCTAGGACAGGGAACTATGGCTACACCTTC. The encoded protein is CSARTGNYGYTF.

The chain links TRBV7-9 to TRBJ2-5, with 7 bases fitting TRBD1. Per the germline V gene, CDR1 is SEHNR and CDR2 is FQNEAQ (reference sequence). Trimming took 7 bases from V and 5 from J; bases not matched to a gene: 13. The CDR3 covers 15 residues. In DNA, the CDR3 is TGTGCCAGCAAACCCCAGGGGGAGCCGAGGGAGACCCAGTACTTC. This encodes CASKPQGEPRETQYF.

This clonotype was observed a few times. This rearrangement joins TRBV4-1 to TRBJ2-2; D not resolved. V lost 1 base to trimming and J lost 1 base, with 7 bases between them. The length of the CDR3 is 15 residues. Per germline, CDR1 MGHRA and CDR2 YSYEKL. In nucleotides, the CDR3 is TGCGCCAGCAGCCAAGCTGGGATGAACACCGGGGAGCTGTTTTTT. Translated: CASSQAGMNTGELFF.

The chain joins TRBV2 to TRBJ2-2, with TRBD2 identical over 8 bases. The CDR3 is 15 amino acids. J lost 4 bases, V lost 7 bases, and 8 bases had no gene match. Germline V gene data show CDR1 as SNHLY and CDR2 as FYNNEI. The DNA of the CDR3 is TGTGCCAGCACACAGCGGGAGTTGGGCACCGGGGAGCTGTTTTTT. This encodes CASTQRELGTGELFF.

This chain joins TRBV20-1 and TRBJ2-4, with 7 bases lining up with TRBD1. Germline lookup yields CDR1 DFQATT and CDR2 SNEGSKA (reference sequence). V trimming: 2 bases; J trimming: 8 bases; junction bases outside the gene matches: 6. This CDR3 contains 13 residues. CDR3 DNA sequence: TGCAGTGCTAGACAACAGGGGACCGACATTCAGTACTTC. The encoded protein is CSARQQGTDIQYF.

This clonotype was detected only a few times. The chain joins TRBV23-1 to TRBJ2-3; the D gene is possibly TRBD2 (5 bases). TRBV23-1 is assigned to the ORF class and has an uncertain function. This CDR3 is built from 14 residues. V gave up 4 bases and J gave up 2 bases, with 10 bases separating them. The CDR3 here is CASSRGHTTDTQYF. In DNA form, the CDR3 reads TGCGCCAGCAGTCGAGGGCACACCACAGATACGCAGTATTTT.

This clonotype came up a few times. The chain links TRBV5-5 to TRBJ2-1; TRBD2 agrees at 7 bases. The germline V gene has CDR1 SGHKS and CDR2 YYEKEE (reference sequence). The length of the CDR3 is 16 residues. The junction had 6 bases not matched to a gene; V was cut back by 1 base and J by 2 bases. The CDR3 coding sequence is TGTGCCAGCAGCTTGTTAGCCCGGGAGGCCTACAATGAGCAGTTCTTC. It yields the protein CASSLLAREAYNEQFF.

This clonotype was counted only a few times. The chain links TRBV15 to TRBJ2-1, with TRBD2 identical over 11 bases. The CDR3 loop spans 15 amino acids. In germline, CDR1 is LNHNV, CDR2 YYDKDF (reference sequence). Trimming removed 1 base from V and 5 bases from J; junction bases left unmatched: 1. This chain's CDR3 is CATSRASGGNNEQFF. The CDR3 DNA sequence: TGTGCCACCAGCAGAGCTAGCGGGGGGAACAATGAGCAGTTCTTC.

This clonotype was observed a handful of times. This rearrangement joins TRBV7-2 to TRBJ1-4; TRBD1 matches at 9 bases. Germline CDR1 and CDR2: SGHTA and FQGNSA. Unmatched junction bases numbered 5, after V lost 5 bases and J lost 4 bases. The CDR3 extends over 15 amino acids. Written as DNA, the CDR3 is TGTGCCAGCAGCCCAAGACAGGGGGGTAATGAAAAACTGTTTTTT. It codes for CASSPRQGGNEKLFF. The variable domain in full, completed from reference TRBV7-2 and TRBJ1-4, reads GAGVSQSPSNKVTEKGKDVELRCDPISGHTALYWYRQSLGQGLEFLIYFQGNSAPDKSGLPSDRFSAERTGGSVSTLTIQRTQQEDSAVYLCASSPRQGGNEKLFFGSGTQLSVL.

This clonotype was seen a few times. The rearrangement joins TRBV12-3 or TRBV12-4 to TRBJ2-1; D perhaps matches TRBD2 (6 bases). The germline V and J ends were trimmed by 10 bases and 2 bases, with 21 bases remaining between them. The CDR3 extends over 16 amino acids. CDR3 region: CATSKPGLITYNEQFF. The DNA of the CDR3 is TGTGCCACGTCTAAACCGGGACTCATCACCTACAATGAGCAGTTCTTC.

V usage is TRBV24-1 and J usage is TRBJ2-2; D is undetermined. The V gene's germline CDR1 is KGHDR and CDR2 SFDVKD. The CDR3 length is 17 residues. The ends were cut back, 2 bases at V and 4 bases at J, with 16 bases in the middle. CDR3 nucleotide sequence: TGTGCCACCAGTGATTCCCCTCACGGTATCCTCACCGGGGAGCTGTTTTTT. Protein: CATSDSPHGILTGELFF.

The gene calls are TRBV7-9 and TRBJ2-1; the D gene is possibly TRBD2 (6 bases). Trimming pared 5 bases from V and 1 base from J, leaving 12 bases between. CDR3 length equals 15 residues. Germline V lookup: CDR1 SEHNR, CDR2 FQNEAQ (reference sequence). CDR3 protein: CASSNRLESYNEQFF. DNA of the CDR3: TGTGCCAGCAGCAACAGACTAGAATCCTACAATGAGCAGTTCTTC.

The chain carries TRBV20-1 and TRBJ1-1, with D tentatively TRBD1 (5 bases). CDR1 is DFQATT, CDR2 SNEGSKA, per germline (reference sequence). The CDR3 runs 12 residues. V was pared by 6 bases and J by 1 base, with 9 bases between. The CDR3 nucleotides read TGCAGTGCAGGGGCCTCGAACACTGAAGCTTTCTTT. Its protein is CSAGASNTEAFF.

The V call is TRBV5-6, the J call TRBJ2-7, with D hard to call. The CDR3 runs 13 residues. V was trimmed by 1 base and J by 3 bases, leaving 8 bases between them. Per the germline V gene, CDR1 is SGHDT and CDR2 is YYEEEE. CDR3 residues: CASSLSAHYEQYF. Here the CDR3 DNA reads TGTGCCAGCAGCTTGTCAGCCCACTACGAGCAGTACTTC.

The rearrangement joins TRBV20-1 to TRBJ1-2; tentatively, D is TRBD1 (5 bases). With 6 bases removed from V and 3 bases from J, the gap between germline ends came to 14 bases. The CDR3 has 13 amino acids. Germline CDR1 reads DFQATT; CDR2 reads SNEGSKA (reference sequence). In DNA form, the CDR3 reads TGCAGTGCAAAAACCGGGACGGACTATGGCTACACCTTC. Its translation: CSAKTGTDYGYTF.

A few counts support this clonotype. The V and J genes are TRBV5-1 and TRBJ2-1, with TRBD2 identical over 13 bases. Trimming took 2 bases from V and 1 from J; bases not matched to a gene: 6. The CDR3 consists of 18 residues. Germline lookup yields CDR1 SGHRS and CDR2 YFSETQ. DNA for the CDR3: TGCGCCAGCAGCTTCCGACGGACTAGCGGGGGATCCTACAATGAGCAGTTCTTC. Translation: CASSFRRTSGGSYNEQFF.

The chain links TRBV5-1 to TRBJ2-6; D uncertain. The CDR3 totals 14 residues. Germline CDR1 and CDR2: SGHRS and YFSETQ. Trimming left V 7 bases short and J 2 bases short, with 10 bases between. CDR3 residues: CASLDQPGANVLTF. The CDR3 DNA reads TGCGCCAGCTTAGACCAACCTGGGGCCAACGTCCTGACTTTC.

The sample holds a few counts of this clonotype. V usage is TRBV29-1 and J usage is TRBJ2-7; 14 nucleotides agree with TRBD2. V trimming: 5 bases; J trimming: 6 bases; junction bases outside the gene matches: 12. The CDR3 covers 16 residues. The germline CDR1 and CDR2 sequences are SQVTM and ANQGSEA. CDR3 loop: CSVKSGTSGRLGEQYF. CDR3 DNA: TGCAGCGTTAAATCCGGGACTAGCGGGAGATTGGGCGAGCAGTACTTC.

This chain joins TRBV28 and TRBJ1-1; D may be TRBD1 (5 bases). V was shortened by 5 bases and J by 4 bases, with 8 bases between the two germline ends. Germline CDR1 is MDHEN and CDR2 is SYDVKM. The CDR3 contains 12 residues. CDR3 sequence reads: CASSQDITEAFF. DNA of the CDR3: TGTGCCAGCAGTCAGGACATCACTGAAGCTTTCTTT.

This clonotype was counted a few times. The chain has TRBV20-1 and TRBJ2-1; weak D call: TRBD2 (5 bases). The V end was cut by 3 bases, the J end by 7 bases, with 10 bases between. The germline gives CDR1 DFQATT, CDR2 SNEGSKA (reference sequence). The CDR3 has 12 residues. The CDR3 bases are TGCAGTGCTAGCCTTCGGACTAATGAGCAGTTCTTC. It translates to CSASLRTNEQFF.

The chain carries TRBV20-1 and TRBJ2-1, with 8 bases matching TRBD1. Germline V gene sequence: CDR1 DFQATT, CDR2 SNEGSKA (reference sequence). The CDR3 length is 14 residues. V lost 5 bases, J lost 7 bases, and 10 bases stayed unmatched. CDR3 coding DNA: TGCAGTGCTCTCCGGACAGGGCTCCCGAATGAGCAGTTCTTC. Translation: CSALRTGLPNEQFF.

V usage is TRBV29-1 and J usage is TRBJ2-7; D unclear. The CDR3 sequence is 12 residues long. Germline V lookup: CDR1 SQVTM, CDR2 ANQGSEA. Deletions cut 6 bases from V and 5 bases from J, with 14 bases between. The CDR3 is CSVALSSDEQYF. In DNA form, the CDR3 reads TGCAGCGTGGCCCTTTCATCCGACGAGCAGTACTTC.